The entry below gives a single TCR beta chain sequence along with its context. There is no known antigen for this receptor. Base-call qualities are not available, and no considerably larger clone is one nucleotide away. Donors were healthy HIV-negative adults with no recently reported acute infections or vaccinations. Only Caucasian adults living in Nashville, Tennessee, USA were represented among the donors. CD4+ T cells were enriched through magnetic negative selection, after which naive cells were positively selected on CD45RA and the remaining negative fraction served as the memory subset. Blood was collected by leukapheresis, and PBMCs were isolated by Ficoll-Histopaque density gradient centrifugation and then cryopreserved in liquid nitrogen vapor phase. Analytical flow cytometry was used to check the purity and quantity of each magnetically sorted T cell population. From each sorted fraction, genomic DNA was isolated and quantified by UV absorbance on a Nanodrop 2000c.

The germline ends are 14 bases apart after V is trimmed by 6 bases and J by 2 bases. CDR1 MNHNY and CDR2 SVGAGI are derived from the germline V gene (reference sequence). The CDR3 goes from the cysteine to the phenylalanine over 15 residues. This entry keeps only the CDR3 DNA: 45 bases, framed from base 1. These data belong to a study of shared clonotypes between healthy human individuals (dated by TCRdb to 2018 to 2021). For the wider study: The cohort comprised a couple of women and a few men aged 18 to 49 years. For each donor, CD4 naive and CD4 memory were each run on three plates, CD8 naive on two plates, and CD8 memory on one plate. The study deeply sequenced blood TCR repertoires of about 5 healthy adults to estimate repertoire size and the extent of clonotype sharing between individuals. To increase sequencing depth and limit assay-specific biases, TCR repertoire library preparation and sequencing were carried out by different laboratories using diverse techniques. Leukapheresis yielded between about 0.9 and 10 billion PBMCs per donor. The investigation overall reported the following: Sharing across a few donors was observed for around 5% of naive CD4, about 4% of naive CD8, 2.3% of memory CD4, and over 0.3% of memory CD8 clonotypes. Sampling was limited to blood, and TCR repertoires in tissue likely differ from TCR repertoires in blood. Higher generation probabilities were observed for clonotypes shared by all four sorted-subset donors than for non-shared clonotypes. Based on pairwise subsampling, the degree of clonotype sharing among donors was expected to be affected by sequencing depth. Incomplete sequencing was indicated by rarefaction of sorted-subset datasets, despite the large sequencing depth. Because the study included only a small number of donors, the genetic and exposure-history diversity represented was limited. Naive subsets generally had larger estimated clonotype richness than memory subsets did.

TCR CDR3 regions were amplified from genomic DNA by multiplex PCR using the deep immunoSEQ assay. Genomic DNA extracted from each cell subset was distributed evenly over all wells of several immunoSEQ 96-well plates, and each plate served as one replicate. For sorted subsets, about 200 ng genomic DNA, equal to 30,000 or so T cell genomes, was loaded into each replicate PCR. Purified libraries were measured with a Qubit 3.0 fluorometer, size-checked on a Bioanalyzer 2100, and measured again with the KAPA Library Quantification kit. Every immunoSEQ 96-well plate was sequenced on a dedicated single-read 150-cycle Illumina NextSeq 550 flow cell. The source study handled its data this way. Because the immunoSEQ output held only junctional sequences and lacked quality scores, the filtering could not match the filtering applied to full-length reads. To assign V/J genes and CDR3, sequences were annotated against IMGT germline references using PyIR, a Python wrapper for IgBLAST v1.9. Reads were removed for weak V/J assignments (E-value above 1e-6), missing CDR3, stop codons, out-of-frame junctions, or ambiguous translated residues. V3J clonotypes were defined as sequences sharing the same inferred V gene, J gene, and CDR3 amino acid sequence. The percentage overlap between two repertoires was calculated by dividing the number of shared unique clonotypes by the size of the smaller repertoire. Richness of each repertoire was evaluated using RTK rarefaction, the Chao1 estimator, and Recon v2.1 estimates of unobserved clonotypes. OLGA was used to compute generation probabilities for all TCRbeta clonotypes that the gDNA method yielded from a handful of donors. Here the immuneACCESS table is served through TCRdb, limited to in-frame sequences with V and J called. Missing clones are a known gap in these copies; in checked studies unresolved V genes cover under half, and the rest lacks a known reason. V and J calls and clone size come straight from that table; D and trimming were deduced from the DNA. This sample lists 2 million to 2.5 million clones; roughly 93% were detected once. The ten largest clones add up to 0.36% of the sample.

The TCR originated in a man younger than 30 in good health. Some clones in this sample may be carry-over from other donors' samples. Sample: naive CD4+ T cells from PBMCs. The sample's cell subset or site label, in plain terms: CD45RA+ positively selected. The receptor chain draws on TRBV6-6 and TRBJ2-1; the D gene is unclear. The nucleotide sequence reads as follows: TGTGCCAGCAGCTCCACCCAGCCTCCCTACAATGAGCAGTTCTTC. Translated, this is CASSSTQPPYNEQFF.